These 17 T cell receptor beta chains came from one sample sequenced in a study of blood T cell repertoires in COVID-19. Sequenced by immunoSEQ multiplex PCR; TCRdb stores in-frame clones only, minus some. Of 65,000 to 90,000 clones listed, approximately 85% are singletons. The sequenced material came from peripheral blood. These receptor sequences come from a man between 45 and 60 years old with active COVID-19.

This sequence joins TRBV5-6 and TRBJ1-5; 10 bases map to TRBD1. Germline loops: CDR1 SGHDT, CDR2 YYEEEE. The CDR3 sequence is 15 residues long. With 4 bases clipped from V and 3 bases from J, the junction kept 4 bases outside the gene matches. The CDR3 region has the DNA TGTGCCAGCAGCCGGGGACAGGGGCCCAATCAGCCCCAGCATTTT. Protein sequence: CASSRGQGPNQPQHF.

J is TRBJ1-2 and V is TRBV3-1 (or the pseudogene TRBV3-2), with 7 nucleotides matching TRBD1. V lost 5 bases, J lost 3 bases, and 9 bases stayed unmatched. Per the germline V gene, CDR1 is LGHDT and CDR2 is YNNKEL (reference sequence). The CDR3 is 15 residues long. CDR3 in amino acids: CASSRSGRGHYGYTF. CDR3 bases: TGTGCCAGCAGCAGGTCAGGAAGGGGGCACTATGGCTACACCTTC.

The chain joins TRBV18 to TRBJ1-5; the D is unclear. Germline CDR1 and CDR2: KGHSH and LQKENI. Trimming took 2 bases from V and 6 from J, leaving 20 bases between them. The CDR3 is made up of 17 amino acids. CDR3 in DNA: TGTGCCAGCTCACCATATTCTCCCTCGTCCGCCGGTCAGCCCCAGCATTTT. Translation: CASSPYSPSSAGQPQHF.

This clone was observed once. The rearrangement joins TRBV28 to TRBJ2-7; maybe TRBD1 (5 bases). The V and J ends lost 3 bases and 3 bases respectively, with 12 bases between them. This CDR3 comprises 14 residues. The germline V gene has CDR1 MDHEN and CDR2 SYDVKM. The CDR3 spells CASSFTGQFYEQYF. The DNA of the CDR3 is TGTGCCAGCAGTTTTACCGGACAATTCTACGAGCAGTACTTC.

The chain links TRBV19 to TRBJ2-2; 13 nucleotides match TRBD2. The ends lost 4 bases at V and 11 bases at J; junction bases unmatched: 7. Germline V lookup: CDR1 LNHDA, CDR2 SQIVND (reference sequence). This CDR3 region has 15 residues. For the CDR3, the DNA is TGTGCCAGTAGTACCCAACGACTAGCGGGAGGAGAGCTGTTTTTT. Translated: CASSTQRLAGGELFF.

The rearrangement joins TRBV2 to TRBJ1-5, with 8 bases aligning to TRBD1. Trimming removed 1 base from V and 5 bases from J; junction bases left unmatched: 4. There are 15 residues in the CDR3. The germline CDR1 and CDR2 sequences are SNHLY and FYNNEI. The CDR3 nucleotides are TGTGCCAGCAGTGAAGGGACAGGGTACCATCAGCCCCAGCATTTT. This encodes CASSEGTGYHQPQHF.

This clone appeared a single time. V and J are TRBV18 and TRBJ1-2; no clear D gene. V dropped 2 bases and J dropped 4 bases, with 14 bases sitting between them. Germline V gene lookup returns CDR1 KGHSH and CDR2 LQKENI. The CDR3 covers 15 residues. The CDR3 region is CASSPEFQAPYGYTF. CDR3 DNA: TGTGCCAGCTCACCAGAGTTTCAGGCTCCCTATGGCTACACCTTC.

The sample holds one count of this clone. DNA of the CDR3: TGTGCCACTGGGGGCGGCAGGGCCTACGAGCAGTACTTC. Protein product: CATGGGRAYEQYF. This chain joins TRBV24-1 and TRBJ2-7; a weak D match, TRBD1 (6 bases). Germline CDR1 and CDR2: KGHDR and SFDVKD. Trimming took 10 bases from V and 2 from J, leaving 14 bases between them. The CDR3 has 13 amino acids.

The V gene is TRBV12-5, the J gene TRBJ2-1, with TRBD2 matching 9 bases. Unmatched junction bases numbered 7, after V lost 3 bases and J lost 4 bases. There are 16 residues in the CDR3. Germline assignment: CDR1 LGHNT and CDR2 FRNRAP. CDR3 amino acids: CASGLSLAGGYNEQFF. The DNA of the CDR3 is TGTGCTAGTGGTTTATCTCTGGCGGGGGGGTACAATGAGCAGTTCTTC.

This chain connects TRBV4-3 to TRBJ1-2; TRBD1 agrees at 9 bases. This CDR3 is built from 14 residues. V shed 0 bases, J shed 7 bases, and the junction held 3 bases outside the gene matches. The germline gives CDR1 LGHNA, CDR2 YSLEER. The CDR3 reads CASSQDKTGGGYTF. Written as DNA, the CDR3 is TGCGCCAGCAGCCAAGATAAGACAGGGGGTGGCTACACCTTC.

CDR3 DNA sequence: TGTGCCAGCAGCTTATCCAGGGACTCCTACGAGCAGTACTTC. This encodes CASSLSRDSYEQYF. V gene TRBV7-2 combines with J gene TRBJ2-7, with D perhaps TRBD1 (5 bases). The V gene lost 2 bases and the J gene lost 0 bases, with 8 bases spanning the gap. The CDR3 has 14 amino acids. Germline CDR1 SGHTA, CDR2 FQGNSA.

Note on this clone: This same CDR3 is encoded by further DNA sequences in the sample. The rearrangement uses TRBV6-2 or TRBV6-3 and TRBJ2-7; 9 positions agree with TRBD1. Germline CDR1 MNHEY, CDR2 SVGEGT. J was trimmed by 3 bases and V by 4 bases; bases with no gene match: 1. CDR3 length: 13 residues. CDR3 sequence (DNA): TGTGCCAGCAGTTTGGACAGGGGCTACGAGCAGTACTTC. Protein sequence: CASSLDRGYEQYF.

The chain uses TRBV2 and TRBJ2-1; D is perhaps TRBD1 (6 bases). In germline, CDR1 is SNHLY, CDR2 FYNNEI. The V end lost 7 bases, the J end lost 0 bases, and 16 bases lay between the germline ends. The CDR3 contains 16 residues. The CDR3 protein is CASTLQGAPSYNEQFF. The CDR3 coding sequence is TGTGCCAGCACCTTACAGGGAGCCCCCTCCTACAATGAGCAGTTCTTC.

Many counts were recorded for this clone. The chain recombines TRBV4-1 with TRBJ1-1, with 7 bases lining up with TRBD1. CDR3 length equals 15 residues. Germline V CDR1 and CDR2: MGHRA, YSYEKL. The V and J ends lost 0 bases and 4 bases, in that order; junction bases with no gene match: 5. The CDR3 coding sequence is TGCGCCAGCAGCCAAGACTGGGACAGTCCCACTGAAGCTTTCTTT. Protein product: CASSQDWDSPTEAFF.

The chain carries TRBV28 and TRBJ2-7, with a possible D match to TRBD1 (5 bases). Germline V gene lookup returns CDR1 MDHEN and CDR2 SYDVKM. This CDR3 region has 14 residues. Trimming removed 6 bases from V and 3 bases from J, with 15 bases in between. In nucleotides, the CDR3 is TGTGCCAGCAGGGGTGCAGGGTTACTCTACGAGCAGTACTTC. Its protein is CASRGAGLLYEQYF.

V and J are TRBV5-1 and TRBJ1-2; D is uncertain. This CDR3 has 14 residues. CDR1 SGHRS and CDR2 YFSETQ come from the germline V gene. V gave up 3 bases and J gave up 3 bases, with 12 bases separating them. The CDR3 here is CASSSLAEDYGYTF. Here the CDR3 DNA reads TGCGCCAGCAGCTCCCTGGCAGAGGACTATGGCTACACCTTC.

V and J are TRBV3-1 (or the pseudogene TRBV3-2) and TRBJ1-5; 7 bases match TRBD1. The CDR3 sequence is 17 residues long. V was clipped by 2 bases and J by 5 bases; unmatched bases: 12. Per the germline V gene, CDR1 is LGHDT and CDR2 is YNNKEL (reference sequence). The CDR3 sequence: CASSQNSRQGTDQPQHF. The CDR3 nucleotides are TGTGCCAGCAGCCAAAACTCTCGACAGGGCACGGATCAGCCCCAGCATTTT.